These 14 T cell receptor beta chains were sequenced from one sample in a study of OX40 agonist ivuxolimab in advanced cancers. The table came from immunoSEQ multiplex PCR; TCRdb's copy has only in-frame clones and leaves some out. The data show 60,000 to 75,000 clones, with about four fifths seen just once and approximately 8% held by the top ten. The specimen was CD4+ or CD8+ T cells sorted from blood, collected in a trial of the OX40 agonist ivuxolimab. The receptor set was obtained from an adult with an advanced solid tumor such as melanoma, head and neck, liver or kidney cancer.

This clone was observed once. J is TRBJ2-2 and V is TRBV18; 9 bases align to TRBD1. The CDR3 is 17 residues long. The V and J ends lost 4 bases and 4 bases, in that order; junction bases with no gene match: 10. Germline V lookup: CDR1 KGHSH, CDR2 LQKENI. The CDR3 sequence: CASSLRRTGATTGELFF. In DNA form, the CDR3 reads TGTGCCAGCTCACTTAGAAGGACAGGGGCCACCACCGGGGAGCTGTTTTTT.

This clone has just a few counts. The genes are TRBV5-1 and TRBJ1-4; perhaps TRBD1 as D (5 bases). V was cut by 6 bases and J by 8 bases, with 17 bases left in between. Germline V gene lookup returns CDR1 SGHRS and CDR2 YFSETQ. CDR3 length equals 14 residues. In DNA, the CDR3 is TGCGCCAGCAACACCGGGGACGCCGGGGAAAAACTGTTTTTT. Translation: CASNTGDAGEKLFF.

The V and J genes are TRBV9 and TRBJ2-2; 8 bases agree with TRBD1. The V gene's germline CDR1 is SGDLS and CDR2 YYNGEE. The CDR3 covers 15 residues. Germline trimming cut 2 bases from V and 3 bases from J; bases unmatched to any gene: 3. The CDR3 is CASSVGQVDTGELFF. The DNA of the CDR3 is TGTGCCAGCAGCGTGGGACAGGTCGACACCGGGGAGCTGTTTTTT.

As DNA, the CDR3 is TGTGCCAGCAGCGTTCTAGCGGGCAATGAGCAGTTCTTC. It translates to CASSVLAGNEQFF. The rearrangement links TRBV9 to TRBJ2-1; 8 positions match TRBD2. Germline CDR1 is SGDLS and CDR2 is YYNGEE. Losses at the gene ends were 2 bases for V and 6 bases for J; bases not matched to a gene: 1. This CDR3 has 13 residues.

This clone was seen only once. The J gene is TRBJ1-3, the V gene TRBV5-1; 10 bases match TRBD1. This CDR3 is built from 14 residues. The germline gives CDR1 SGHRS, CDR2 YFSETQ. V lost 4 bases and J lost 9; bases outside the gene matches: 7. CDR3: CASSAGTGDVTIYF. The DNA for the CDR3 is TGCGCCAGCAGCGCCGGGACAGGGGATGTCACCATATATTTT.

The CDR3 loop is CASSPWIGANTEAFF. The CDR3 DNA reads as TGTGCCAGCTCACCATGGATAGGTGCGAACACTGAAGCTTTCTTT. The chain links TRBV18 to TRBJ1-1; D gene uncertain. CDR1 and CDR2 from the germline V gene are KGHSH and LQKENI. CDR3 size: 15 residues. V lost 2 bases and J lost 1, with 11 bases in between.

The V and J genes are TRBV6-5 and TRBJ1-1; D call uncertain. V dropped 2 bases and J dropped 0 bases, with 10 bases sitting between them. The CDR3 covers 15 residues. Germline values: CDR1 MNHEY, CDR2 SVGAGI. CDR3 loop: CASSYSGIVNTEAFF. CDR3 DNA: TGTGCCAGCAGTTACAGCGGTATCGTGAACACTGAAGCTTTCTTT.

The rearrangement uses TRBV4-2 and TRBJ1-2, with 11 bases fitting TRBD1. The J segment lost 7 bases and the V segment lost 5 bases, leaving 12 bases of the junction unmatched. Germline V lookup: CDR1 LGHNA, CDR2 YNFKEQ. The CDR3 runs 16 residues. CDR3 region: CASSTGTGGPDLGYTF. CDR3 nucleotides: TGTGCCAGCAGCACCGGGACAGGGGGACCGGATCTTGGCTACACCTTC.

The chain recombines TRBV11-3 with TRBJ2-7; tentatively, D is TRBD2 (7 bases). The CDR3 has 16 residues. The germline V and J ends were trimmed by 3 bases and 2 bases, with 17 bases remaining between them. Germline-derived CDR1 and CDR2 are SGHNT and YENEEA. This CDR3 is CASSFEAGGGAYEQYF. The CDR3 nucleotides read TGTGCCAGCAGCTTTGAGGCGGGCGGGGGCGCCTACGAGCAGTACTTC.

The chain uses TRBV6-5 and TRBJ2-2; a weak D match, TRBD2 (6 bases). V was clipped by 8 bases and J by 5 bases, with 12 bases between them. CDR1 and CDR2 from the germline V gene are MNHEY and SVGAGI. The CDR3 runs 13 residues. The CDR3 region is CASGRGFTGELFF. CDR3 nucleotides: TGTGCCAGCGGGCGGGGTTTTACCGGGGAGCTGTTTTTT.

CDR3 nucleotides: TGTGCCAGCAGCTTGGAAGGATTAATGCCCTACAATGAGCAGTTCTTC. Protein product: CASSLEGLMPYNEQFF. This sequence joins TRBV5-4 and TRBJ2-1; D is unresolved. Trimming cost V 0 bases and J 2 bases, with 12 bases left between them. This CDR3 comprises 16 residues. Per germline, CDR1 SGHNT and CDR2 YYREEE (reference sequence).

This rearrangement joins TRBV7-9 to TRBJ1-1; D might be TRBD1 (6 bases). Looked up from germline, CDR1 is SEHNR and CDR2 is FQNEAQ (reference sequence). CDR3 size: 11 residues. V was cut by 4 bases and J by 9 bases, with 9 bases left in between. The CDR3, as DNA: TGTGCCAGCAGCTATGGACAGCAAGCTTTCTTT. It codes for CASSYGQQAFF.

The gene calls are TRBV5-1 and TRBJ1-3; 8 nucleotides align to TRBD1. The CDR3 loop spans 13 amino acids. The germline gives CDR1 SGHRS, CDR2 YFSETQ. The junction had 0 bases not matched to a gene; V was cut back by 5 bases and J by 2 bases. The CDR3 sequence is CASRTGAGNTIYF. For the CDR3, the DNA is TGCGCCAGCAGGACAGGGGCTGGAAACACCATATATTTT.

The chain recombines TRBV7-3 with TRBJ2-5, with D maybe TRBD2 (6 bases). This CDR3 spans 15 amino acids. Trimming left V 1 base short and J 5 bases short, with 14 bases between. Germline values: CDR1 SGHTA, CDR2 FQGTGA. The CDR3 loop reads CASSLKGRDWETQYF. CDR3 nucleotide sequence: TGTGCCAGCAGCTTAAAGGGCAGGGACTGGGAGACCCAGTACTTC.